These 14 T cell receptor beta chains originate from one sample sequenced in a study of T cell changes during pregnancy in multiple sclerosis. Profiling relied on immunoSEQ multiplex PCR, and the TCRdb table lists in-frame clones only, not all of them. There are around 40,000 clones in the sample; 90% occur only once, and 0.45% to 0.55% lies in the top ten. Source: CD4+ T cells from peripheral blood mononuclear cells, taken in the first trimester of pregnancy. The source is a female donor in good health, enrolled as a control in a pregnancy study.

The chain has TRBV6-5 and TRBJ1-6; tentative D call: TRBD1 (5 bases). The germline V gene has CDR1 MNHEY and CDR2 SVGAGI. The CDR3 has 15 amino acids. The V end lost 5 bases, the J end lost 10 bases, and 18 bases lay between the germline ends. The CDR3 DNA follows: TGTGCCAGCAGTCGCTCTGGGGGGTCGGAATCACCCCTCCACTTT. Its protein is CASSRSGGSESPLHF.

The CDR3 DNA sequence: TGTGCCACCAGCAGAGATTCGGCCAGCGGGGGAGAGACCCAGTACTTC. Translation: CATSRDSASGGETQYF. This chain joins TRBV15 and TRBJ2-5; 8 bases are a match to TRBD2. The CDR3 has 16 residues. Germline assignment: CDR1 LNHNV and CDR2 YYDKDF (reference sequence). The junction had 7 bases not matched to a gene; V was cut back by 0 bases and J by 4 bases. Full variable domain (rest looked up from reference TRBV15 and TRBJ2-5): DAMVIQNPRYQVTQFGKPVTLSCSQTLNHNVMYWYQQKSSQAPKLLFHYYDKDFNNEADTPDNFQSRRPNTSFCFLDIRSPGLGDTAMYLCATSRDSASGGETQYFGPGTRLLVL.

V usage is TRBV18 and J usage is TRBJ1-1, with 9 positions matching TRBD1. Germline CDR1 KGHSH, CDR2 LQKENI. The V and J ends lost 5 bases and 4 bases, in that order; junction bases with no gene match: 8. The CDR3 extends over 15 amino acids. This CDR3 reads CASSEGQGQSTEAFF. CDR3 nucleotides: TGTGCCAGCTCAGAGGGACAGGGACAAAGCACTGAAGCTTTCTTT. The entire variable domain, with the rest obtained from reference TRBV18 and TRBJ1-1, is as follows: NAGVMQNPRHLVRRRGQEARLRCSPMKGHSHVYWYRQLPEEGLKFMVYLQKENIIDESGMPKERFSAEFPKEGPSILRIQQVVRGDSAAYFCASSEGQGQSTEAFFGQGTRLTVV.

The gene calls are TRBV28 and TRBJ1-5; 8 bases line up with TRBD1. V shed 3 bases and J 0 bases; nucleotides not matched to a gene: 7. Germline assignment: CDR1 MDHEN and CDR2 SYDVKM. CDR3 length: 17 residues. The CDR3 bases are TGTGCCAGCAGTTTCAGGGGGACAGGTTATAGCAATCAGCCCCAGCATTTT. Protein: CASSFRGTGYSNQPQHF.

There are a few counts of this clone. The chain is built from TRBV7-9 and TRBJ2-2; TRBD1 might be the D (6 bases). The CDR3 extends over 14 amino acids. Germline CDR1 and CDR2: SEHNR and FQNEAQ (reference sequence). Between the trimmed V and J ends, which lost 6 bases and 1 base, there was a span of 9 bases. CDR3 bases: TGTGCCAGCAGTCAGGACAGGAACACCGGGGAGCTGTTTTTT. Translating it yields CASSQDRNTGELFF.

The CDR3 region is CASSDAAGVNSNQPQHF. The DNA of the CDR3 is TGTGCCAGCAGTGACGCGGCCGGGGTTAATAGCAATCAGCCCCAGCATTTT. V usage is TRBV2 and J usage is TRBJ1-5; D is ambiguous. The germline V gene has CDR1 SNHLY and CDR2 FYNNEI. This CDR3 has 17 amino acids. V was trimmed by 3 bases and J by 0 bases, leaving 15 bases between them.

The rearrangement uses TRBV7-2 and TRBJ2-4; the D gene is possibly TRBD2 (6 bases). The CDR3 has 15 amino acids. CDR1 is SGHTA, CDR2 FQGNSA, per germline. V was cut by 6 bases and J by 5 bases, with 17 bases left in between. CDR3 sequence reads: CASRPGPAGQNIQYF. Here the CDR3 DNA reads TGTGCCAGCAGACCGGGACCAGCGGGCCAAAACATTCAGTACTTC.

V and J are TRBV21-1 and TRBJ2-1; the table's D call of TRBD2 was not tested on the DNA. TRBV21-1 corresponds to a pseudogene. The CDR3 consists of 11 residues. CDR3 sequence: CASSKSREQFF. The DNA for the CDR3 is TGTGCCAGCAGCAAGTCGAGGGAGCAGTTCTTC.

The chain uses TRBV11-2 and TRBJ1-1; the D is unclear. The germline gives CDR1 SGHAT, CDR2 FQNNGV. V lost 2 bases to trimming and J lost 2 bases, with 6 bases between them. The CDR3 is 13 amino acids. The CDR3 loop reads CASSLQVNTEAFF. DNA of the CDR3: TGTGCCAGCAGCTTACAGGTTAACACTGAAGCTTTCTTT.

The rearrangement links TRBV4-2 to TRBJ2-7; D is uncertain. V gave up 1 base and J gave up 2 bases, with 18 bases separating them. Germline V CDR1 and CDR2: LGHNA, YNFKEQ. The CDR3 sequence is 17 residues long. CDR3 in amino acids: CASSQGTTTHRAYEQYF. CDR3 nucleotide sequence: TGTGCCAGCAGCCAAGGCACTACCACCCACCGAGCCTACGAGCAGTACTTC.

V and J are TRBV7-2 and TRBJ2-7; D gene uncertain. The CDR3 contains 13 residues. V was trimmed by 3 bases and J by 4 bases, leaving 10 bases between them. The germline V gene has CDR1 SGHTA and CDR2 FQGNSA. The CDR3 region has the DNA TGTGCCAGCAGCTTTGCAGTCGTTTACGAGCAGTACTTC. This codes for CASSFAVVYEQYF. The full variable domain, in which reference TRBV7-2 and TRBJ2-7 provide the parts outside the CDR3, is GAGVSQSPSNKVTEKGKDVELRCDPISGHTALYWYRQSLGQGLEFLIYFQGNSAPDKSGLPSDRFSAERTGGSVSTLTIQRTQQEDSAVYLCASSFAVVYEQYFGPGTRLTVT.

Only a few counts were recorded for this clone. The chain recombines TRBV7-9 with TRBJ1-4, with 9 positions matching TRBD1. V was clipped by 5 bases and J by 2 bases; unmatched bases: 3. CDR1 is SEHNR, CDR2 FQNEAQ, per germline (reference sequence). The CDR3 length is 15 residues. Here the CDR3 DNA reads TGTGCCAGCAGCGGGACAGGGCTGACTAATGAAAAACTGTTTTTT. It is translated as CASSGTGLTNEKLFF.

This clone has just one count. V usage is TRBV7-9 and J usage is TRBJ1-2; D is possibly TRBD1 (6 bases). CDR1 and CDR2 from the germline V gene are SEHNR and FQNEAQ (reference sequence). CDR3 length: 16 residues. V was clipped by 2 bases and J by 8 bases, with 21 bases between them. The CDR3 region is CASSLTGGQPALGYTF. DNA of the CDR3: TGTGCCAGCAGCTTAACTGGGGGACAACCCGCGCTAGGCTACACCTTC.

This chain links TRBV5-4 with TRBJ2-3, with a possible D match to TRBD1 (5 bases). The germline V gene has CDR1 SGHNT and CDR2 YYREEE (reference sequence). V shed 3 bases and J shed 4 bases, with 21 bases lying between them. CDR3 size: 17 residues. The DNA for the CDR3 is TGTGCCAGCAGCTCCTCTTTGGGGCGATTTAAGGCAGATACGCAGTATTTT. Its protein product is CASSSSLGRFKADTQYF.